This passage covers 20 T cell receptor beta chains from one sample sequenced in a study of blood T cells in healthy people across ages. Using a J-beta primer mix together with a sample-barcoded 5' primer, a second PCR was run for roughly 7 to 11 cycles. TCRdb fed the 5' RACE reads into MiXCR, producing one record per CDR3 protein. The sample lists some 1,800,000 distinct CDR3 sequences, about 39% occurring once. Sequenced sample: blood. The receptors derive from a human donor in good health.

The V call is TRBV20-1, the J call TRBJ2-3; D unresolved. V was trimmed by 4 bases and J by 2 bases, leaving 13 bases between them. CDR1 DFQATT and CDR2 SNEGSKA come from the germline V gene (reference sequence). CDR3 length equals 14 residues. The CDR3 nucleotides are TGCAGTGCTATGAAAGGTGGGGACACAGATACGCAGTATTTT. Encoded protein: CSAMKGGDTDTQYF.

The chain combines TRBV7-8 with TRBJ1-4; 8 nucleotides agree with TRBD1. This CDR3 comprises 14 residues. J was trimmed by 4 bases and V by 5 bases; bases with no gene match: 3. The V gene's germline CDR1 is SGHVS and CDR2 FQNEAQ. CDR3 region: CASSQDRDNEKLFF. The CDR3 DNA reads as TGTGCCAGCAGCCAGGACAGGGATAATGAAAAACTGTTTTTT. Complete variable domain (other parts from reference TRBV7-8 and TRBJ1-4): GAGVSQSPRYKVAKRGQDVALRCDPISGHVSLFWYQQALGQGPEFLTYFQNEAQLDKSGLPSDRFFAERPEGSVSTLKIQRTQQEDSAVYLCASSQDRDNEKLFFGSGTQLSVL.

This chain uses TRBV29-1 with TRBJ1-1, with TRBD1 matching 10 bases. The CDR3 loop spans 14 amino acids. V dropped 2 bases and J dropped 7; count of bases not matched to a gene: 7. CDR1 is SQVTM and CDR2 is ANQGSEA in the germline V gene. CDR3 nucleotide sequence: TGCAGCGTTGAAAAGGACAGGGGGAAAGGTGAAGCTTTCTTT. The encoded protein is CSVEKDRGKGEAFF.

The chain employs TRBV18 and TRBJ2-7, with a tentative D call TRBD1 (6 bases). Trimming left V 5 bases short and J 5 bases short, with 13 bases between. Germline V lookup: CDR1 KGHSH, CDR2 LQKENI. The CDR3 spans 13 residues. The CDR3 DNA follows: TGTGCCAGCTCATACAGGGAACCTAACGAGCAGTACTTC. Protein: CASSYREPNEQYF. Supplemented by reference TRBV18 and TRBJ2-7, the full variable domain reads NAGVMQNPRHLVRRRGQEARLRCSPMKGHSHVYWYRQLPEEGLKFMVYLQKENIIDESGMPKERFSAEFPKEGPSILRIQQVVRGDSAAYFCASSYREPNEQYFGPGTRLTVT.

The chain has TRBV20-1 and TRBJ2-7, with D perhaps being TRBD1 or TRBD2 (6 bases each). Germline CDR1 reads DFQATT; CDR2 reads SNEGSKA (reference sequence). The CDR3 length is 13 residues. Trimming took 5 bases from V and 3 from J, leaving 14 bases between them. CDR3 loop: CSAATGAGYEQYF. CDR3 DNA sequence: TGCAGTGCTGCCACGGGGGCGGGCTACGAGCAGTACTTC.

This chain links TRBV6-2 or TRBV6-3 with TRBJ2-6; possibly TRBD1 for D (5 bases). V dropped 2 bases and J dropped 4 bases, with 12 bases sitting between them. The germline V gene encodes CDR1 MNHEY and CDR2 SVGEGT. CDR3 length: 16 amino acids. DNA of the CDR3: TGTGCCAGCAGTTACCTAATGGGGCGAGGGGCCAACGTCCTGACTTTC. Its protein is CASSYLMGRGANVLTF.

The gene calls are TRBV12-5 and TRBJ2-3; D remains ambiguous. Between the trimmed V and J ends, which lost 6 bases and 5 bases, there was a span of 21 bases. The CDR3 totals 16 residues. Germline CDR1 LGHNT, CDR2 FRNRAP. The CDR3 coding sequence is TGTGCTAGTGGGCCACACACTTCCAAATTACGAGATACGCAGTATTTT. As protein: CASGPHTSKLRDTQYF.

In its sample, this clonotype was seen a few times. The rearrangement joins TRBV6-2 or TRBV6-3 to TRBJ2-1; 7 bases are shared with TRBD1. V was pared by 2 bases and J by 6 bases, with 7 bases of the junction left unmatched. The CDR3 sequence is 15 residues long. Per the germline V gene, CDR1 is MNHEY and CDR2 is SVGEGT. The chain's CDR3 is CASSYKRQGTNEQFF. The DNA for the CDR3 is TGTGCCAGCAGTTACAAGCGACAGGGTACCAATGAGCAGTTCTTC.

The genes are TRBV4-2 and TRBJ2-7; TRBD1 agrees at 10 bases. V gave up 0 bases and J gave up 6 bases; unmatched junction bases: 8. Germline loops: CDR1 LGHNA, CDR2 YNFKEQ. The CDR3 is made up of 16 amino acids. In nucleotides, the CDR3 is TGTGCCAGCAGCCAAGAAGAGACAGGGGGCTTCCGCGAGCAGTACTTC. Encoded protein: CASSQEETGGFREQYF.

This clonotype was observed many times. CDR3 amino acids: CASSPTPGSDVNIQYF. CDR3 DNA sequence: TGCGCCAGCAGCCCGACTCCCGGGTCAGATGTAAACATTCAGTACTTC. The rearrangement joins TRBV5-1 to TRBJ2-4; D gene uncertain. Per germline, CDR1 SGHRS and CDR2 YFSETQ. V was trimmed by 4 bases and J by 6 bases, leaving 20 bases between them. The CDR3 extends over 16 amino acids.

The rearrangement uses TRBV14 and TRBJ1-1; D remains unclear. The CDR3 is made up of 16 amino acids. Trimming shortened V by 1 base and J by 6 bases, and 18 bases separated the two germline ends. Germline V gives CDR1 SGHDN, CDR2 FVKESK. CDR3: CASSQGELLYGSEAFF. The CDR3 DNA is TGTGCCAGCAGCCAAGGAGAACTTCTCTACGGGTCTGAAGCTTTCTTT.

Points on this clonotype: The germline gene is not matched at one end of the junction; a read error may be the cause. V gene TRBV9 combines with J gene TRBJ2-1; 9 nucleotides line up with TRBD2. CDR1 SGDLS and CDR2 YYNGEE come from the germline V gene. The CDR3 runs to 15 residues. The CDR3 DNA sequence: TGTGCCAACAGCGGACCGGGACTAGCCAACGATGAGCAGTTCTTC. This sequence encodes CANSGPGLANDEQFF.

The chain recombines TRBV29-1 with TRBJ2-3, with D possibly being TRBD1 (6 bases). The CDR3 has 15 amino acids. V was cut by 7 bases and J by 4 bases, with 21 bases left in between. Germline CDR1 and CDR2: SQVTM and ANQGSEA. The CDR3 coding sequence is TGCAGCGCCACGCAGGGGCAGGGGTTAGCAGATACGCAGTATTTT. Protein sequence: CSATQGQGLADTQYF.

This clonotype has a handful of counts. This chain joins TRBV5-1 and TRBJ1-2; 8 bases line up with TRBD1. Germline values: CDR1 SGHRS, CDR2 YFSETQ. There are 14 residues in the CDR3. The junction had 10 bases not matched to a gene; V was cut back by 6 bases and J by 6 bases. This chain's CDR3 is CASTHQGAEDGYTF. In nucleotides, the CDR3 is TGCGCCAGCACCCATCAGGGGGCCGAAGATGGCTACACCTTC.

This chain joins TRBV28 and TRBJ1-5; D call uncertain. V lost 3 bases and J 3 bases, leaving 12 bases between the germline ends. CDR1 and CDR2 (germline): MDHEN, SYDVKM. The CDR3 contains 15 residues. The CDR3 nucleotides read TGTGCCAGCAGTTTTGGGTTGTATGACAATCAGCCCCAGCATTTT. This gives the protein CASSFGLYDNQPQHF.

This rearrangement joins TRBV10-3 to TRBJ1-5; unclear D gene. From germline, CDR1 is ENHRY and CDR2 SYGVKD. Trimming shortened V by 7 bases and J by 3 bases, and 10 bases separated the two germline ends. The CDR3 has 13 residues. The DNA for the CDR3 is TGTGCCATCAATAGTCAGAACAATCAGCCCCAGCATTTT. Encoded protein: CAINSQNNQPQHF.

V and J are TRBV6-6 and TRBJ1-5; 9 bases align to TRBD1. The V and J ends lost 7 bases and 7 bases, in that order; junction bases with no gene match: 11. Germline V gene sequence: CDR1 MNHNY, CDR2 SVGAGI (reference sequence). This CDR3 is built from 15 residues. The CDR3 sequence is CASTLLDRGNQPQHF. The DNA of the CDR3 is TGTGCCAGCACCTTACTCGACAGGGGGAACCAGCCCCAGCATTTT.

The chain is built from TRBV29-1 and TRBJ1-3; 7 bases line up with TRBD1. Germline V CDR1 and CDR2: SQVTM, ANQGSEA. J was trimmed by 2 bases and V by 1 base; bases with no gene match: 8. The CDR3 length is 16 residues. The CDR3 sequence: CSVEGAPTGTGNTIYF. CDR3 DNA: TGCAGCGTTGAAGGGGCCCCGACAGGGACTGGAAACACCATATATTTT. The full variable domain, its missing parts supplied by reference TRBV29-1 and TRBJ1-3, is SAVISQKPSRDICQRGTSLTIQCQVDSQVTMMFWYRQQPGQSLTLIATANQGSEATYESGFVIDKFPISRPNLTFSTLTVSNMSPEDSSIYLCSVEGAPTGTGNTIYFGEGSWLTVV.

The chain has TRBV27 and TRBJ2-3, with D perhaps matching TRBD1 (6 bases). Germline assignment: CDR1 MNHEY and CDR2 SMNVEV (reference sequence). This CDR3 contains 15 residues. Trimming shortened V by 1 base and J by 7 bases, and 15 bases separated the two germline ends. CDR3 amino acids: CASSLLMTGQYTQYF. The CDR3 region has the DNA TGTGCCAGCAGTTTATTGATGACAGGTCAATATACGCAGTATTTT.

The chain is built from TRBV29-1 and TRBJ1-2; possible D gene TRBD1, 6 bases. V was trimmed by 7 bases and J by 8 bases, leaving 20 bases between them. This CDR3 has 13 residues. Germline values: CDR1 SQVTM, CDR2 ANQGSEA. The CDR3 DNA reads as TGCAGCGCCGGACAGATCACTGAGGGGGGCTACACCTTC. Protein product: CSAGQITEGGYTF.